The TCR beta chain described here comes from a study of early T cells in non-severe SARS-CoV-2 infection. Study summary: With bulk RNA from unsorted whole blood as input, sequencing yielded unpaired chains. Study-wide points: Sequences matched to VDJdb favored anti-spike CD8 responses, while private and CD4 specificities were missed.

Germline CDR1 is DFQATT and CDR2 is SNEGSKA (reference sequence). Trimming took off 6 bases at V and 2 bases at J, with 14 bases between the two ends. The CDR3 has 15 residues. The TCR library protocol was used to attach unique molecular identifiers. These identifiers were attached to individual cDNA molecules. MiXCR, applied by TCRdb to the 5' RACE reads, yields one record per CDR3 protein. The repertoire holds 17,000 or so distinct CDR3 sequences, with under 7% as singletons. This clonotype was seen at least ten times. Its antigen is not known. The chain recombines TRBV20-1 with TRBJ2-6; no clear D. This material consisted of whole blood, taken at baseline. This sequence originates from an adult who was a healthcare worker with PCR-confirmed SARS-CoV-2 infection or an uninfected control (not recorded which). Here the CDR3 reads CSAPPAGPGANVLTF. The CDR3 nucleotides are TGCAGTGCCCCCCCCGCTGGTCCTGGGGCCAACGTCCTGACTTTC.